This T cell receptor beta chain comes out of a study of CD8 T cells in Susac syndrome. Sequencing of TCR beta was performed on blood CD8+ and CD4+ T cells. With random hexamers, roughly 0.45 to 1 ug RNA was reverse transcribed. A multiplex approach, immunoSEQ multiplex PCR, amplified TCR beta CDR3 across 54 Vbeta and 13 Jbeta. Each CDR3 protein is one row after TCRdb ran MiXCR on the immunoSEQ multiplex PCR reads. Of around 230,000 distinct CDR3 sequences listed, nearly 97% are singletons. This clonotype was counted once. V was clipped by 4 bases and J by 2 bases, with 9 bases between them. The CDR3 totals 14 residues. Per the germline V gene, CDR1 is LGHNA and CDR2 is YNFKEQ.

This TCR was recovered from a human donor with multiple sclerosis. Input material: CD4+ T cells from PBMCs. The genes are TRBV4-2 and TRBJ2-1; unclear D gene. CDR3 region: CASSPTLTYNEQFF. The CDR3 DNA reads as TGTGCCAGCAGCCCAACTCTAACCTACAATGAGCAGTTCTTC.